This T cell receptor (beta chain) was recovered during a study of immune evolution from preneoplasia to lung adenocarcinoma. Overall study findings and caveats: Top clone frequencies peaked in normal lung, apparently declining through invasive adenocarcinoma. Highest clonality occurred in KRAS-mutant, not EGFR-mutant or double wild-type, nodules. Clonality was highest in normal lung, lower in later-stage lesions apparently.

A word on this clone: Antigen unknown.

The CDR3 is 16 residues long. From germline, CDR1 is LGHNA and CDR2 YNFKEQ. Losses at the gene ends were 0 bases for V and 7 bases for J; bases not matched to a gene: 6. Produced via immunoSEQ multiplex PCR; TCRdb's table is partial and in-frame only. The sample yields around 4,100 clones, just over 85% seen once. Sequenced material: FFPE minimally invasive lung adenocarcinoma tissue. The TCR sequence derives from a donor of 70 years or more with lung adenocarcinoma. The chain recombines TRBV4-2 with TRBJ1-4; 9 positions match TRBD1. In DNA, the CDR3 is TGTGCCAGCAGCCAAGATCTTGGGACAGGGAGTGAAAAACTGTTTTTT. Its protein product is CASSQDLGTGSEKLFF.